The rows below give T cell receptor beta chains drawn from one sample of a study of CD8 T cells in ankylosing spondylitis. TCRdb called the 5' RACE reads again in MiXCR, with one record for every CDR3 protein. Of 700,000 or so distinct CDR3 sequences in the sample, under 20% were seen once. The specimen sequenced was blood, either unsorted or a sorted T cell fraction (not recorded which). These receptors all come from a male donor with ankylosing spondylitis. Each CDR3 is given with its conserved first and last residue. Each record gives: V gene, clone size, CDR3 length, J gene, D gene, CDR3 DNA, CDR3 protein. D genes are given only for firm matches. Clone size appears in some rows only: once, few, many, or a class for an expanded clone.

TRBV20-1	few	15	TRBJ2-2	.	TGCAGTGCTAGCCCGACAGGAGCCAACACCGGGGAGCTGTTTTTT	CSASPTGANTGELFF
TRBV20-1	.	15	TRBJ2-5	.	TGCAGTGCTGGGGTTGGGGGATCAGGGTCGGAGACCCAGTACTTC	CSAGVGGSGSETQYF
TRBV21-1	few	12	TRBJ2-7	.	TGTGCCACTACAACCACCGGAGGCGAGCAGTACTTC	CATTTTGGEQYF
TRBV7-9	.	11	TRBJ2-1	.	TGTGCCAGCAGCCCGACTCAGGGGCAGTTCTTC	CASSPTQGQFF
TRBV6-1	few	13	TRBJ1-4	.	TGTGCCAGCACAGGTCGGCTTAATGAAAAACTGTTTTTT	CASTGRLNEKLFF
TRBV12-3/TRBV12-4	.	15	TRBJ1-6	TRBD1	TGTGCCAGCAGTTCTGGACAGGGTGAGGGATCACCCCTCCACTTT	CASSSGQGEGSPLHF
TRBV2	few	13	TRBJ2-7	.	TGTGCCTCCGACTGGGGGGTTTCCTACGAGCAGTACTTC	CASDWGVSYEQYF
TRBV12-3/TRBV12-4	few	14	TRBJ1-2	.	TGTGCCAGCAGTTTCCTACAGGGAATGGATGGCTACACCTTC	CASSFLQGMDGYTF
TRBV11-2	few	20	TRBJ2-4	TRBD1	TGTGCCAGCAGCGCCAGACAGGGGGCGATGACCTTGCTAGCCAAAAACATTCAGTACTTC	CASSARQGAMTLLAKNIQYF
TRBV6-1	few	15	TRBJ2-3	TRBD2	TGTGCCAGCAGTGGACTAGCGGGAGGGCCAGATACGCAGTATTTT	CASSGLAGGPDTQYF
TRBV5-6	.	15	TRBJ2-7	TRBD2	TGTGCCAGCAGCGCGGGGACTACACCCTCCTACGAGCAGTACTTC	CASSAGTTPSYEQYF
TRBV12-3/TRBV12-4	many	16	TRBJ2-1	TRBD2	TGTGCCAGCAGTTTTGTCGGGACTAGCGGCCACAATGAGCAGTTCTTC	CASSFVGTSGHNEQFF
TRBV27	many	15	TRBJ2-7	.	TGTGCCAGCAGCCGTGCGGGGACACCCTTGTACGAGCAGTACTTC	CASSRAGTPLYEQYF
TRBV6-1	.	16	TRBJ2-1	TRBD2	TGTGCCAGCGCACCAATATGGGGACTAGCCAGGGATGAGCAGTTCTTC	CASAPIWGLARDEQFF
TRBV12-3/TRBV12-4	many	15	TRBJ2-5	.	TGTGCCAGCAGTTCCCTAGGGGATCTGGGGGAGACCCAGTACTTC	CASSSLGDLGETQYF
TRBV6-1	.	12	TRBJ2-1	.	TGTGCCAGCAGCAAGGAGGGGCATGAGCAGCTCTTC	CASSKEGHEQLF
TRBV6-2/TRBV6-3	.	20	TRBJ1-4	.	TGTGCCAGCAGTTACTATGGGGGAGGAGGGAGAACCGGCTCTAATGAAAAACTGTTTTTT	CASSYYGGGGRTGSNEKLFF